The rows below give T cell receptor beta chains drawn from one sample of a study of blood T cell repertoires in COVID-19. Profiled with immunoSEQ multiplex PCR; TCRdb holds only in-frame clones, not every one. The data contain 30,000 to 50,000 clones, 94% of them singletons. Input material: peripheral blood. Receptors originate from a human donor with active COVID-19. The donor label of this sample is uncertain. Each CDR3 is given with its conserved first and last residue. The D gene is left open where the match is weak. Clone size is given for some rows only: seen once, a few or many times, or a class if the clone is expanded.

d_call,clone_size,v_call,j_call,cdr3_length,cdr3_aa,cdr3_nt
NA,NA,TRBV28,TRBJ2-3,15,CASSGSQASTDTQYF,TGTGCCAGCAGCGGGTCTCAAGCTAGCACAGATACGCAGTATTTT
TRBD1,NA,TRBV11-3,TRBJ1-1,15,CASSPLQGVNTEAFF,TGTGCCAGCAGCCCGTTACAGGGGGTGAACACTGAAGCTTTCTTT
TRBD2,NA,TRBV6-2/TRBV6-3,TRBJ2-5,16,CASSYSRTSAEETQYF,TGTGCCAGCAGTTACTCGAGGACTAGCGCCGAAGAGACCCAGTACTTC
TRBD1,NA,TRBV11-2,TRBJ2-7,14,CASSSDRVAYEQYF,TGTGCCAGCAGCTCAGACAGGGTTGCCTACGAGCAGTACTTC
NA,NA,TRBV7-2,TRBJ1-3,12,CASSLLGNTIYF,TGTGCCAGCAGCCTCTTGGGCAACACCATATATTTT
NA,NA,TRBV5-5,TRBJ1-2,15,CASSRDPLTTGGYTF,TGTGCCAGCAGCCGGGATCCTCTTACCACTGGTGGCTACACCTTC
TRBD1,NA,TRBV11-2,TRBJ2-7,18,CASSLGSLGQGRDYEQYF,TGTGCCAGCAGCTTAGGTAGCCTTGGACAGGGTCGGGATTACGAGCAGTACTTC
NA,NA,TRBV5-1,TRBJ2-5,14,CASSSGVLQETQYF,TGCGCCAGCAGCTCCGGAGTGCTCCAAGAGACCCAGTACTTC
TRBD2,NA,TRBV7-2,TRBJ2-1,16,CASSALGAGGYNEQFF,TGTGCCAGCAGCGCCCTCGGAGCGGGGGGCTACAATGAGCAGTTCTTC
NA,NA,TRBV7-6,TRBJ1-2,15,CASTLMRGGGGGYTF,TGTGCCAGCACCTTAATGAGGGGCGGGGGCGGCGGCTACACCTTC
TRBD1,NA,TRBV7-8,TRBJ2-5,15,CASSLNQGDQETQYF,TGTGCCAGCAGCTTAAACCAGGGGGACCAAGAGACCCAGTACTTC
NA,medium-sized,TRBV19,TRBJ2-5,17,CASSIRDNAMGQETQYF,TGTGCCAGTAGTATACGGGACAACGCCATGGGCCAAGAGACCCAGTACTTC
NA,NA,TRBV2,TRBJ2-7,13,CASTPAGVYEQYF,TGTGCCAGCACCCCGGCAGGGGTCTACGAGCAGTACTTC
NA,once,TRBV2,TRBJ1-5,14,CASRTDTPGQPQHF,TGTGCCAGCCGGACCGACACTCCGGGACAGCCCCAGCATTTT
TRBD2,NA,TRBV27,TRBJ2-7,14,CASSPGGLSYEQYF,TGTGCCAGCTCCCCGGGAGGGCTCTCCTACGAGCAGTACTTC
NA,NA,TRBV7-9,TRBJ2-7,15,CASSPPIIDTYEQYF,TGTGCCAGCAGCCCCCCAATCATCGACACCTACGAGCAGTACTTC
TRBD2,NA,TRBV14,TRBJ2-7,16,CASSQGLGLEVYEQYF,TGTGCCAGCAGCCAAGGATTGGGACTAGAGGTATACGAGCAGTACTTC
NA,NA,TRBV6-1,TRBJ1-4,14,CASSEGAGTEKLFF,TGTGCCAGCAGTGAAGGGGCAGGAACGGAAAAACTGTTTTTT
TRBD1,NA,TRBV15,TRBJ1-5,15,CATSRPGQGYQPQHF,TGTGCCACCAGCAGACCGGGACAGGGGTATCAGCCCCAGCATTTT
TRBD1,few,TRBV18,TRBJ2-2,16,CASSRDRSNGAGELFF,TGTGCCAGCTCACGGGACAGAAGTAACGGGGCCGGGGAGCTGTTTTTT
TRBD1,NA,TRBV5-1,TRBJ1-1,14,CASAGGQQNTEAFF,TGCGCCAGCGCAGGGGGCCAGCAGAACACTGAAGCTTTCTTT
NA,NA,TRBV10-3,TRBJ2-1,13,CAISESPYNEQFF,TGTGCCATCAGTGAGAGCCCCTACAATGAGCAGTTCTTC
TRBD1,NA,TRBV10-3,TRBJ1-1,14,CAISEYRGDTEAFF,TGTGCCATCAGTGAATACAGGGGGGACACTGAAGCTTTCTTT
TRBD1,NA,TRBV11-3,TRBJ2-7,15,CASSLLGQGDHEQYF,TGTGCCAGCAGCTTATTGGGACAGGGGGATCACGAGCAGTACTTC
TRBD2,NA,TRBV5-6,TRBJ2-7,15,CASSYGLAGVNEQYF,TGTGCCAGCAGCTATGGACTAGCGGGAGTTAACGAGCAGTACTTC
NA,NA,TRBV6-1,TRBJ2-7,12,CASSDSSYEQYF,TGTGCCAGCAGTGACAGCTCCTACGAGCAGTACTTC
NA,once,TRBV7-9,TRBJ1-3,11,CASSLQFTIYF,TGTGCCAGCAGCTTACAGTTCACCATATATTTT
TRBD1,NA,TRBV5-1,TRBJ2-7,16,CASSSGTGGGKKEQYF,TGCGCCAGCAGCTCCGGGACAGGGGGCGGGAAAAAAGAGCAGTACTTC
NA,NA,TRBV6-2/TRBV6-3,TRBJ2-7,15,CASSYKVLGTYEQYF,TGTGCCAGCAGTTACAAGGTCCTCGGGACCTACGAGCAGTACTTC
TRBD2,NA,TRBV6-6,TRBJ2-5,16,CASSATQRGGGETQYF,TGTGCCAGCAGTGCTACTCAGCGGGGTGGGGGGGAGACCCAGTACTTC
NA,NA,TRBV19,TRBJ2-7,15,CASSMSISSGSEQYF,TGTGCCAGTAGTATGTCTATTTCCTCTGGTTCCGAGCAGTACTTC
NA,NA,TRBV5-1,TRBJ2-2,13,CASTWSGPGELFF,TGCGCCAGTACTTGGAGCGGCCCCGGGGAGCTGTTTTTT
TRBD1,NA,TRBV28,TRBJ1-2,14,CASSSGDRVAGYTF,TGTGCCAGCAGTTCGGGGGACAGGGTGGCTGGCTACACCTTC
NA,NA,TRBV5-1,TRBJ1-5,14,CASSSGGGDQPQHF,TGCGCCAGCAGCAGCGGGGGGGGAGATCAGCCCCAGCATTTT
TRBD1,NA,TRBV5-1,TRBJ2-1,15,CASSLGQGVYNEQFF,TGCGCCAGCAGCTTGGGACAGGGGGTCTACAATGAGCAGTTCTTC
NA,NA,TRBV3-1/TRBV3-2,TRBJ1-2,14,CASSQGFVSKGYTF,TGTGCCAGCAGCCAAGGGTTTGTCTCTAAAGGCTACACCTTC
NA,NA,TRBV18,TRBJ2-5,12,CASSPARETQYF,TGTGCCAGCTCACCGGCGAGGGAGACCCAGTACTTC
NA,NA,TRBV18,TRBJ1-5,17,CASSPQPPGQRNQPQHF,TGTGCCAGCTCACCCCAACCCCCGGGACAAAGAAATCAGCCCCAGCATTTT
TRBD2,NA,TRBV7-8,TRBJ2-7,15,CASSPGTSGSFEQYF,TGTGCCAGCAGCCCCGGGACTAGCGGGAGTTTCGAGCAGTACTTC
TRBD1,NA,TRBV5-6,TRBJ2-7,17,CASSRYGTGYPSYEQYF,TGTGCCAGCAGCAGGTACGGGACAGGGTATCCCTCCTACGAGCAGTACTTC
NA,NA,TRBV19,TRBJ1-2,15,CASSIRVKANYGYTF,TGTGCCAGTAGTATCCGGGTTAAAGCTAACTATGGCTACACCTTC
NA,NA,TRBV15,TRBJ2-4,15,CATSAPGHGLDIQYF,TGTGCCACCAGCGCCCCGGGACACGGGTTGGACATTCAGTACTTC
NA,NA,TRBV5-1,TRBJ2-5,14,CASSQDTIQETQYF,TGCGCCAGCAGCCAGGACACGATCCAAGAGACCCAGTACTTC
NA,NA,TRBV3-1/TRBV3-2,TRBJ1-6,14,CASSQDRDNSPLHF,TGTGCCAGCAGCCAAGACAGGGATAATTCACCCCTCCACTTT
TRBD2,once,TRBV11-3,TRBJ2-1,15,CASSFVAGDYNEQFF,TGTGCCAGCAGCTTTGTAGCGGGGGACTACAATGAGCAGTTCTTC
TRBD1,NA,TRBV27,TRBJ1-1,12,CASSPNRGRAFF,TGTGCCAGCAGTCCGAACAGGGGAAGAGCTTTCTTT
TRBD1,NA,TRBV6-5,TRBJ2-2,15,CATSIRTGNTGELFF,TGTGCAACCTCAATTAGGACAGGGAACACCGGGGAGCTGTTTTTT